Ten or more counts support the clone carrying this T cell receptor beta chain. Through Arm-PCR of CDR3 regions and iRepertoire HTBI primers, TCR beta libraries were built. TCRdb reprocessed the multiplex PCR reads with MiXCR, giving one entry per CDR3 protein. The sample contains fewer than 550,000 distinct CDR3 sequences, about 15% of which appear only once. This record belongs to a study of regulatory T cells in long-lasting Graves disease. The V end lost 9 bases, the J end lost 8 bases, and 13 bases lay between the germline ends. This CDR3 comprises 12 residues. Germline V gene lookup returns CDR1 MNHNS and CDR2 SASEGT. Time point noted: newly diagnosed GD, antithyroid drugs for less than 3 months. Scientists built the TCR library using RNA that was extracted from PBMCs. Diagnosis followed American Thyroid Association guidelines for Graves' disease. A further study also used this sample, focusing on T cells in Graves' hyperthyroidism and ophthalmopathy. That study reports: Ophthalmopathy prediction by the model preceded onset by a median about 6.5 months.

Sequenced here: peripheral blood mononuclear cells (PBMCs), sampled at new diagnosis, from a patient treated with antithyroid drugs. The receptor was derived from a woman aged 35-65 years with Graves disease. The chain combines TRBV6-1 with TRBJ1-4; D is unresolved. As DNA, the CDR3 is TGTGCCAGGAAGAATTTGGCAGAAAAACTGTTTTTT. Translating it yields CARKNLAEKLFF.